The T cell receptor (beta chain) described here comes from a study of CXCR3-negative and CXCR3-positive naive CD8 T cells. TRB cDNA libraries were made by UMI-labeled 5' RACE. No DNA is given; TCRdb re-called the 5' RACE reads and lists each CDR3 protein once. This sample's clone table lists around 130,000 distinct CDR3 sequences. Germline CDR1 reads ENHRY; CDR2 reads SYGVKD. The CDR3 length is 13 residues. On this clonotype: Its cognate antigen is unknown.

Points from the study as a whole: TRB CDR3s were more hydrophobic in CXCR3-positive than in CXCR3-negative naive cells.

V and J are TRBV10-3 and TRBJ2-7. The sequencing input was naive CXCR3+ CD8+ T cells from blood. Described subset: CD45RO-CCR7+CD27+CD95- naive CD8+ T cells expressing CXCR3 (TNR3+). The receptor comes from a human donor in good health. Some clones in this sample may be carry-over from other donors' samples. The chain's CDR3 is CAISELQTYEQYF.